This TCR beta chain appears in the sequencing data of a study of chronic HIV infection and antiretroviral therapy. TCRdb ran MiXCR on the 5' RACE reads and lists one entry per CDR3 protein. The table includes approximately 47,000 distinct CDR3 sequences, about 18% detected once. Trimming cost V 3 bases and J 0 bases; bases outside gene matches: 3. The CDR3 extends over 16 amino acids. Germline CDR1 is KGHDR and CDR2 is SFDVKD. What was sequenced was peripheral blood. The chain uses TRBV24-1 and TRBJ1-2, with TRBD1 matching 10 bases. The TCR comes from an adult who had HIV and had not received antiretroviral therapy, or was an uninfected healthy control (not recorded which). CDR3 sequence: CATSDTGTGANYGYTF. DNA of the CDR3: TGTGCCACCAGTGATACCGGGACAGGGGCTAACTATGGCTACACCTTC.